A selection of T cell receptor beta chains follows, all from one sample in a study of shared clonotypes between healthy human individuals. Produced via immunoSEQ multiplex PCR; TCRdb's table is partial and in-frame only. The sample yields 2 million to 2.5 million clones, roughly 95% seen once. Sequencing was done on a sample of naive CD4+ T cells sorted from blood. All receptors come from a man between 18 and 35 years old in good health. CDR3s include the opening cysteine and the closing phenylalanine or tryptophan. The order of the fields is J gene, V gene, clone size, D gene, CDR3 protein, CDR3 DNA. A D gene is named only where the DNA matches it firmly. Part of the rows lack a size; the others show once, few, many or a class for expanded clones.

J: TRBJ1-2
V: TRBV10-2
size: -
D: -
CDR3: CASSEGSRLLGYTF
DNA: TGCGCCAGCAGTGAAGGCAGCCGTCTTTTGGGCTACACCTTC

J: TRBJ1-6
V: TRBV30
size: -
D: -
CDR3: CACSKSKAGGAINSPLHF
DNA: TGTGCCTGCTCTAAATCCAAGGCGGGGGGCGCGATCAATTCACCCCTCCACTTT

J: TRBJ2-3
V: TRBV5-1
size: once
D: -
CDR3: CASSLSGDTQYF
DNA: TGCGCCAGCAGCTTATCGGGAGATACGCAGTATTTT

J: TRBJ1-3
V: TRBV10-2
size: -
D: -
CDR3: CASRLGRRGNTIYF
DNA: TGCGCCAGCAGACTAGGACGGAGAGGAAACACCATATATTTT

J: TRBJ2-3
V: TRBV4-1
size: -
D: -
CDR3: CASSRDRSTDTQYF
DNA: TGCGCCAGCAGCCGTGACAGGAGCACAGATACGCAGTATTTT

J: TRBJ2-1
V: TRBV6-1
size: -
D: TRBD1
CDR3: CASFVSQGAYNEQFF
DNA: TGTGCCAGCTTCGTGAGTCAGGGGGCCTACAATGAGCAGTTCTTC

J: TRBJ2-3
V: TRBV10-3
size: -
D: TRBD2
CDR3: CATLGSGRATADTQYF
DNA: TGTGCCACTCTTGGAAGCGGGAGGGCGACAGCAGATACGCAGTATTTT

J: TRBJ2-2
V: TRBV27
size: -
D: -
CDR3: CASSALLGVDTGELFF
DNA: TGTGCCAGCAGTGCCCTCCTGGGAGTGGACACCGGGGAGCTGTTTTTT

J: TRBJ1-4
V: TRBV9
size: -
D: -
CDR3: CASSVGRLNEKLFF
DNA: TGTGCCAGCAGCGTAGGACGTTTGAATGAAAAACTGTTTTTT

J: TRBJ1-1
V: TRBV18
size: -
D: -
CDR3: CASSPKTEAFF
DNA: TGTGCCAGCTCACCGAAAACTGAAGCTTTCTTT

J: TRBJ2-6
V: TRBV2
size: -
D: -
CDR3: CASSETTGANVLTF
DNA: TGTGCCAGCAGTGAAACGACAGGGGCCAACGTCCTGACTTTC

J: TRBJ2-1
V: TRBV5-1
size: -
D: -
CDR3: CASSFQGQEYNEQFF
DNA: TGCGCCAGCAGCTTCCAGGGCCAAGAGTACAATGAGCAGTTCTTC

J: TRBJ2-5
V: TRBV6-5
size: -
D: -
CDR3: CASRRTEETQYF
DNA: TGTGCCAGCAGAAGGACAGAAGAGACCCAGTACTTC

J: TRBJ1-2
V: TRBV14
size: -
D: -
CDR3: CASSQGGIYGYTF
DNA: TGTGCCAGCAGCCAAGGGGGGATCTATGGCTACACCTTC

J: TRBJ1-4
V: TRBV5-6
size: -
D: -
CDR3: CASSSPPTNEKLFF
DNA: TGTGCCAGCAGCTCCCCCCCAACTAATGAAAAACTGTTTTTT

J: TRBJ1-3
V: TRBV18
size: -
D: -
CDR3: CASSRGTGHSGNTIYF
DNA: TGTGCCAGCTCGCGTGGTACAGGGCACTCTGGAAACACCATATATTTT

J: TRBJ1-2
V: TRBV6-5
size: -
D: TRBD1
CDR3: CASSYLTGGLDGYTF
DNA: TGTGCCAGCAGTTACCTAACAGGGGGGCTCGATGGCTACACCTTC

J: TRBJ1-5
V: TRBV7-2
size: -
D: -
CDR3: CASSLGVFTSNQPQHF
DNA: TGTGCCAGCAGCTTAGGGGTTTTCACTAGCAATCAGCCCCAGCATTTT

J: TRBJ2-2
V: TRBV6-1
size: -
D: -
CDR3: CASGREWDTGELFF
DNA: TGTGCCAGCGGGCGGGAATGGGACACCGGGGAGCTGTTTTTT

J: TRBJ1-4
V: TRBV2
size: -
D: -
CDR3: CASTSQAGGNEKLFF
DNA: TGTGCCAGCACAAGTCAGGCCGGCGGTAATGAAAAACTGTTTTTT

J: TRBJ1-1
V: TRBV6-6
size: -
D: -
CDR3: CASSSTGANTEAFF
DNA: TGTGCCAGCAGTTCGACGGGGGCGAACACTGAAGCTTTCTTT

J: TRBJ2-5
V: TRBV5-1
size: -
D: -
CDR3: CASRFGVGTQYF
DNA: TGCGCCAGCAGGTTCGGGGTTGGGACCCAGTACTTC

J: TRBJ1-4
V: TRBV28
size: -
D: -
CDR3: CASGGGMGEKLFF
DNA: TGTGCCAGCGGGGGTGGAATGGGTGAAAAACTGTTTTTT

J: TRBJ1-5
V: TRBV7-2
size: -
D: -
CDR3: CASSYNMDNQPQHF
DNA: TGTGCCAGCAGCTACAACATGGACAATCAGCCCCAGCATTTT

J: TRBJ2-3
V: TRBV7-9
size: -
D: TRBD2
CDR3: CASSSPPSGEDTQYF
DNA: TGTGCCAGCAGCTCCCCCCCTAGCGGTGAAGATACGCAGTATTTT

J: TRBJ1-5
V: TRBV4-1
size: -
D: TRBD1
CDR3: CASSLRQGDQPQHF
DNA: TGCGCCAGCAGCCTACGACAGGGGGATCAGCCCCAGCATTTT

J: TRBJ2-2
V: TRBV9
size: -
D: -
CDR3: CASSDLGTNTGELFF
DNA: TGTGCCAGCAGCGACCTTGGGACGAACACCGGGGAGCTGTTTTTT

J: TRBJ1-6
V: TRBV21-1
size: -
D: -
CDR3: CASSSFPRNYNSPLHF
DNA: TGTGCCAGCAGTTCCTTTCCCCGAAATTATAATTCACCCCTCCATTTT

J: TRBJ2-2
V: TRBV6-6
size: once
D: TRBD2
CDR3: CASCSGTTDTGELFF
DNA: TGTGCCAGCTGTTCCGGGACTACCGATACCGGGGAGCTGTTTTTT

J: TRBJ1-2
V: TRBV2
size: -
D: TRBD1
CDR3: CASSRFRDRVANYGYTF
DNA: TGTGCCAGCAGTAGGTTCCGGGACAGAGTAGCTAACTATGGCTACACCTTC

J: TRBJ1-3
V: TRBV5-1
size: -
D: -
CDR3: CASSLKPSRNFSGNTIYF
DNA: TGCGCCAGCAGCTTGAAACCGTCCAGGAACTTCTCTGGAAACACCATATATTTT

J: TRBJ2-7
V: TRBV7-8
size: -
D: -
CDR3: CASSLTGVSYEQYF
DNA: TGTGCCAGCAGCTTAACGGGGGTCTCCTACGAGCAGTACTTC

J: TRBJ2-5
V: TRBV5-4
size: -
D: TRBD2
CDR3: CASSLAVAGNLETQYF
DNA: TGTGCCAGCAGCTTGGCGGTAGCGGGAAACTTAGAGACCCAGTACTTC

J: TRBJ2-7
V: TRBV30
size: -
D: TRBD2
CDR3: CAWVRGGPSYEQYF
DNA: TGTGCCTGGGTGCGCGGGGGGCCATCCTACGAGCAGTACTTC

J: TRBJ2-7
V: TRBV5-4
size: -
D: TRBD1
CDR3: CASSAKQGARSYEQYF
DNA: TGTGCCAGCAGCGCGAAACAGGGGGCGCGGAGCTACGAGCAGTACTTC

J: TRBJ2-3
V: TRBV5-1
size: -
D: -
CDR3: CASSLESSTDTQYF
DNA: TGCGCCAGCAGCTTGGAGTCGAGCACAGATACGCAGTATTTT

J: TRBJ1-4
V: TRBV5-6
size: -
D: -
CDR3: CASSNGLKNEKLFF
DNA: TGTGCCAGCAGCAACGGACTGAAAAATGAAAAACTGTTTTTT

J: TRBJ2-1
V: TRBV2
size: -
D: -
CDR3: CASSEAPPGRTYNEQFF
DNA: TGTGCCAGCAGTGAAGCGCCGCCCGGGCGTACTTACAATGAGCAGTTCTTC

J: TRBJ1-4
V: TRBV18
size: -
D: -
CDR3: CASSQGRTNEKLFF
DNA: TGTGCCAGCTCCCAGGGACGGACCAATGAAAAACTGTTTTTT

J: TRBJ1-3
V: TRBV5-1
size: -
D: -
CDR3: CASSLVGVGGNTIYF
DNA: TGCGCCAGCAGCTTGGTAGGGGTCGGTGGAAACACCATATATTTT

J: TRBJ2-7
V: TRBV30
size: -
D: -
CDR3: CAWSRGSPYEQYF
DNA: TGTGCCTGGAGTAGGGGGTCCCCCTACGAGCAGTACTTC

J: TRBJ1-1
V: TRBV7-3
size: -
D: TRBD1
CDR3: CASSQTGDQVTEAFF
DNA: TGTGCCAGCAGCCAGACAGGGGACCAGGTCACTGAAGCTTTCTTT

J: TRBJ2-5
V: TRBV5-1
size: once
D: -
CDR3: CASSLEGLRETQYF
DNA: TGCGCCAGCAGCTTGGAGGGGTTGCGGGAGACCCAGTACTTC

J: TRBJ1-5
V: TRBV7-9
size: once
D: -
CDR3: CASSLDSGPQPQHF
DNA: TGTGCCAGCAGCTTAGATTCAGGGCCTCAGCCCCAGCATTTT

J: TRBJ2-1
V: TRBV10-3
size: -
D: -
CDR3: CAISVKGYGDNEQFF
DNA: TGTGCCATCAGTGTCAAAGGTTACGGGGACAATGAGCAGTTCTTC

J: TRBJ2-5
V: TRBV5-1
size: -
D: TRBD2
CDR3: CASSRDSGSGETQYF
DNA: TGCGCCAGCAGCCGTGATAGCGGGAGCGGGGAGACCCAGTACTTC

J: TRBJ2-1
V: TRBV10-3
size: -
D: -
CDR3: CAMGAVNEQFF
DNA: TGTGCCATGGGCGCCGTCAATGAGCAGTTCTTC

J: TRBJ2-1
V: TRBV5-1
size: -
D: -
CDR3: CASSLGEGAYNEQFF
DNA: TGCGCCAGCAGCTTGGGAGAGGGGGCCTACAATGAGCAGTTCTTC

J: TRBJ1-3
V: TRBV10-3
size: -
D: TRBD1
CDR3: CASSTTGGSGNTIYF
DNA: TGTGCCAGCAGTACAACAGGGGGCTCTGGAAACACCATATATTTT